Described below is a single T cell receptor (beta chain) sequence and its context. Repertoires were generated with immunoSEQ multiplex PCR, while TCRdb's copy carries only in-frame clones and drops some. The sample has 150,000 or so clones, over 85% seen once; the top ten hold almost 6%. Germline CDR1 SGHVS, CDR2 FQNEAQ. The CDR3 length is 17 residues. V lost 4 bases to trimming and J lost 0 bases, with 15 bases between them. This sample was included in a study of control samples from healthy donors and cancer patients. The sequenced sample was blood. The sequence was collected from a man younger than 30 in good health. The V call is TRBV7-8, the J call TRBJ1-4, with D perhaps TRBD1 (6 bases). The CDR3 DNA sequence: TGTGCCAGCAGCTCAGGACAGTATCTTACAACTAATGAAAAACTGTTTTTT. Protein sequence: CASSSGQYLTTNEKLFF.